Below, 27 T cell receptor beta chains from the same sample are listed, as sequenced in a study of CD8 T cells in Susac syndrome. Random hexamers were used to reverse transcribe the RNA input (0.5 to 1 ug). TCRdb fed the immunoSEQ multiplex PCR reads into MiXCR, producing one record per CDR3 protein. The sample records about 400,000 distinct CDR3 sequences, around 85% being singletons. Sequencing was carried out using CD8+ T cells from PBMCs. Source of these receptors: a human donor with multiple sclerosis.

This CDR3 reads CASSLGTGGKDGYTF. The CDR3 bases are TGTGCCAGCAGCTTAGGGACAGGGGGGAAGGATGGCTACACCTTC. This sequence joins TRBV7-9 and TRBJ1-2; 10 bases match TRBD1. CDR3 length: 15 amino acids. V lost 1 base and J lost 6; bases outside the gene matches: 5. Germline V gene lookup returns CDR1 SEHNR and CDR2 FQNEAQ (reference sequence). The variable domain in full, completed from reference TRBV7-9 and TRBJ1-2, reads DTGVSQNPRHKITKRGQNVTFRCDPISEHNRLYWYRQTLGQGPEFLTYFQNEAQLEKSRLLSDRFSAERPKGSFSTLEIQRTEQGDSAMYLCASSLGTGGKDGYTFGSGTRLTVV.

This clonotype has more than one count but fewer than ten. The chain combines TRBV4-1 with TRBJ2-7; 8 positions match TRBD2. Germline-derived CDR1 and CDR2 are MGHRA and YSYEKL. The J segment lost 0 bases and the V segment lost 0 bases, leaving 7 bases of the junction unmatched. The CDR3 loop spans 17 amino acids. CDR3 in amino acids: CASSQELSGMISYEQYF. Here the CDR3 DNA reads TGCGCCAGCAGCCAAGAACTTAGCGGGATGATCTCCTACGAGCAGTACTTC.

V gene TRBV4-1 combines with J gene TRBJ2-3; TRBD2 matches 9 bases. CDR1 and CDR2 from the germline V gene are MGHRA and YSYEKL. The CDR3 totals 15 residues. Trimming took 3 bases from V and 4 from J; bases not matched to a gene: 5. The CDR3 region is CASSHPSGEADTQYF. CDR3 sequence (DNA): TGCGCCAGCAGCCACCCTAGCGGGGAGGCAGATACGCAGTATTTT.

The genes are TRBV2 and TRBJ2-2; D possibly uses TRBD1 or TRBD2 (5 bases each). CDR3 length: 16 residues. V lost 4 bases and J 0 bases, leaving 12 bases between the germline ends. Germline CDR1 is SNHLY and CDR2 is FYNNEI. CDR3 loop: CASSGLGDSNTGELFF. The CDR3 region has the DNA TGTGCCAGCAGTGGGTTGGGGGATTCGAACACCGGGGAGCTGTTTTTT.

This clonotype was recorded only once. This chain joins TRBV5-1 and TRBJ1-4; possible D gene TRBD1, 5 bases. Germline V CDR1 and CDR2: SGHRS, YFSETQ. Trimming removed 4 bases at V and 0 bases at J, with 10 bases between. CDR3 length: 15 residues. CDR3 nucleotide sequence: TGCGCCAGCAGCGCGGGGGTGGCAACTAATGAAAAACTGTTTTTT. This sequence encodes CASSAGVATNEKLFF.

The J gene is TRBJ2-1, the V gene TRBV11-3; 7 bases fit TRBD1. The CDR3 is 14 residues long. The junction had 8 bases not matched to a gene; V was cut back by 2 bases and J by 10 bases. The germline V gene encodes CDR1 SGHNT and CDR2 YENEEA. This CDR3 is CASSLINRGGEQFF. The CDR3 DNA sequence: TGTGCCAGCAGCTTAATTAACAGGGGCGGAGAGCAGTTCTTC. The entire variable domain, with the rest obtained from reference TRBV11-3 and TRBJ2-1, is as follows: EAGVVQSPRYKIIEKKQPVAFWCNPISGHNTLYWYLQNLGQGPELLIRYENEEAVDDSQLPKDRFSAERLKGVDSTLKIQPAELGDSAVYLCASSLINRGGEQFFGPGTRLTVL.

J is TRBJ1-1 and V is TRBV27; no clear D. CDR1 is MNHEY and CDR2 is SMNVEV in the germline V gene (reference sequence). The CDR3 has 17 amino acids. V lost 5 bases, J lost 6 bases, and 25 bases lay in between. DNA for the CDR3: TGTGCCAGCAGTCCATCCTCCCCATTACCAGGCACCGCTGAAGCTTTCTTT. It yields the protein CASSPSSPLPGTAEAFF.

The J gene is TRBJ1-1, the V gene TRBV4-1; no clear D. The V gene's germline CDR1 is MGHRA and CDR2 YSYEKL. The length of the CDR3 is 13 residues. V was cut by 4 bases and J by 5 bases, with 11 bases left in between. Here the CDR3 reads CASSLGKGTEAFF. The CDR3 DNA follows: TGCGCCAGCAGCCTGGGGAAAGGGACTGAAGCTTTCTTT.

The chain employs TRBV6-5 and TRBJ2-7; D is unclear. CDR1 and CDR2 (germline): MNHEY, SVGAGI. The ends were cut back, 5 bases at V and 7 bases at J, with 15 bases in the middle. The CDR3 loop spans 13 amino acids. Written as DNA, the CDR3 is TGTGCCAGCAGTCGACACTTGGTGGGGGAGCAGTACTTC. This sequence encodes CASSRHLVGEQYF.

The J gene is TRBJ1-1, the V gene TRBV20-1; possibly TRBD1 for D (5 bases). The V and J ends lost 3 bases and 1 base respectively, with 12 bases between them. Germline-derived CDR1 and CDR2 are DFQATT and SNEGSKA (reference sequence). The length of the CDR3 is 14 residues. The CDR3 DNA reads as TGCAGTGCTAGGATAGGGACGGCGAACACTGAAGCTTTCTTT. It is translated as CSARIGTANTEAFF.

This clonotype was seen more than once but under ten times. Written as DNA, the CDR3 is TGTGCCAGCAGCGCCGGGACAGGGGGCTCACGGGAGCAGTACTTC. This gives the protein CASSAGTGGSREQYF. The rearrangement joins TRBV7-2 to TRBJ2-7, with TRBD1 matching over 12 bases. The junction had 9 bases not matched to a gene; V was cut back by 5 bases and J by 7 bases. From germline, CDR1 is SGHTA and CDR2 FQGNSA. This CDR3 contains 15 residues. Variable domain in full (rest from reference TRBV7-2 and TRBJ2-7): GAGVSQSPSNKVTEKGKDVELRCDPISGHTALYWYRQSLGQGLEFLIYFQGNSAPDKSGLPSDRFSAERTGGSVSTLTIQRTQQEDSAVYLCASSAGTGGSREQYFGPGTRLTVT.

This clonotype showed up just once. V and J are TRBV19 and TRBJ1-2; 7 nucleotides match TRBD1. The trim removed 9 bases at V and 5 bases at J, leaving 12 bases unmatched. Germline V gene sequence: CDR1 LNHDA, CDR2 SQIVND (reference sequence). This CDR3 spans 14 amino acids. CDR3 in amino acids: CASASRQGGYGYTF. The CDR3 DNA reads TGTGCCAGCGCTTCTCGACAGGGAGGTTATGGCTACACCTTC.

This clonotype was found once. The chain links TRBV7-6 to TRBJ1-4; D uncertain. Germline lookup yields CDR1 SGHVS and CDR2 FNYEAQ. This CDR3 comprises 15 residues. Trimming shortened V by 6 bases and J by 4 bases, and 15 bases separated the two germline ends. The CDR3 sequence: CASRSTAQINEKLFF. The CDR3 nucleotides read TGTGCCAGCAGGTCAACAGCACAAATTAATGAAAAACTGTTTTTT.

This clonotype was seen more than once but under ten times. The V gene is TRBV7-6, the J gene TRBJ1-4; D unclear. V lost 10 bases and J lost 7, with 7 bases in between. The CDR3 runs 10 residues. Germline loops: CDR1 SGHVS, CDR2 FNYEAQ. CDR3 bases: TGTGCCATTGGGAGTGAAAAACTGTTTTTT. Amino acids: CAIGSEKLFF.

The chain recombines TRBV6-5 with TRBJ1-1; D ambiguous. Germline V CDR1 and CDR2: MNHEY, SVGAGI. This CDR3 has 15 residues. V shed 4 bases and J shed 6 bases, with 18 bases lying between them. The CDR3: CASSLRQPLIAEAFF. CDR3 nucleotide sequence: TGTGCCAGCAGTTTACGACAACCGTTAATCGCTGAAGCTTTCTTT.

V usage is TRBV30 and J usage is TRBJ1-1, with 8 bases matching TRBD1. CDR3 length: 15 residues. Germline CDR1 GTSNPN, CDR2 SVGIG (reference sequence). Trimming removed 5 bases from V and 3 bases from J; junction bases left unmatched: 11. In nucleotides, the CDR3 is TGTGCCTGGCGGCCAAGTGGACAGGGCTACACTGAAGCTTTCTTT. Translated: CAWRPSGQGYTEAFF.

This rearrangement joins TRBV29-1 to TRBJ2-1, with 14 bases that match TRBD2. Germline V gene lookup returns CDR1 SQVTM and CDR2 ANQGSEA. The ends lost 4 bases at V and 8 bases at J; junction bases unmatched: 10. The CDR3 is made up of 16 amino acids. CDR3: CSVGGLAGGNPYEQFF. DNA of the CDR3: TGCAGCGTTGGAGGACTAGCGGGAGGAAACCCATATGAGCAGTTCTTC.

The V and J genes are TRBV21-1 and TRBJ2-7; the table's D call, TRBD1, was not checked against the DNA. TRBV21-1 is a pseudogene. CDR3 size: 18 residues. For the CDR3, the DNA is TGTGCCAGCAGCAAAGTGGATTGCAAGAGACAGGGGGCCTACGAGCAGTACTTC. It yields the protein CASSKVDCKRQGAYEQYF.

The J gene is TRBJ2-3, the V gene TRBV5-1; 8 bases fit TRBD1. This CDR3 is built from 15 residues. Germline CDR1 is SGHRS and CDR2 is YFSETQ. The J segment lost 10 bases and the V segment lost 5 bases, leaving 15 bases of the junction unmatched. In nucleotides, the CDR3 is TGCGCCAGCAGGTCGGGGACAGGATATTTTCTTCCGCAGTATTTT. Translated, it gives CASRSGTGYFLPQYF.

Here the CDR3 reads CASSLWGSNNEQFF. The CDR3 DNA sequence: TGTGCCAGCAGTTTATGGGGCAGCAACAATGAGCAGTTCTTC. The chain links TRBV27 to TRBJ2-1; possibly TRBD1 for D (5 bases). The germline CDR1 and CDR2 sequences are MNHEY and SMNVEV (reference sequence). This CDR3 region has 14 residues. The V and J ends lost 1 base and 5 bases respectively, with 9 bases between them.

The CDR3 DNA reads as TGTGCCAGCAGTGGGTCCTTAGGTCAGCCCCAGCATTTT. Protein: CASSGSLGQPQHF. The chain employs TRBV28 and TRBJ1-5; D is unclear. The length of the CDR3 is 13 residues. The V gene lost 5 bases and the J gene lost 6 bases, with 11 bases spanning the gap. Germline loops: CDR1 MDHEN, CDR2 SYDVKM.

V is TRBV7-9 and J is TRBJ2-4; D might be TRBD2 (5 bases). V lost 6 bases and J 0 bases, leaving 12 bases between the germline ends. The germline V gene encodes CDR1 SEHNR and CDR2 FQNEAQ (reference sequence). There are 15 residues in the CDR3. The CDR3 here is CASRLEGGAKNIQYF. The CDR3 DNA is TGTGCCAGCAGGCTAGAGGGCGGAGCCAAAAACATTCAGTACTTC.

This chain links TRBV5-1 with TRBJ2-3; D call uncertain. The V end lost 5 bases, the J end lost 4 bases, and 11 bases lay between the germline ends. Germline V gene data show CDR1 as SGHRS and CDR2 as YFSETQ. CDR3 length: 13 residues. The CDR3 nucleotides read TGCGCCAGCAGTCAGATCCCCCCAGATACGCAGTATTTT. Protein sequence: CASSQIPPDTQYF.

CDR3 in amino acids: CASSQGIASGRVNTQYF. The CDR3 coding sequence is TGCGCCAGCAGCCAAGGAATAGCAAGCGGGAGAGTAAATACGCAGTATTTT. The chain recombines TRBV4-1 with TRBJ2-3, with 8 bases identical to TRBD2. J gave up 7 bases and V 1 base, and 13 bases lay outside the gene matches. Germline assignment: CDR1 MGHRA and CDR2 YSYEKL. The CDR3 sequence is 17 residues long.

The CDR3 protein is CASSLEDLRDRVPYNEQFF. In nucleotides, the CDR3 is TGTGCCAGCAGCTTAGAAGACCTGCGGGACAGGGTCCCCTACAATGAGCAGTTCTTC. The V gene is TRBV11-1, the J gene TRBJ2-1; 9 bases line up with TRBD1. The germline gives CDR1 SGHAT, CDR2 FQDESV (reference sequence). CDR3 length: 19 amino acids. V was clipped by 1 base and J by 2 bases; unmatched bases: 12.

The chain recombines TRBV9 with TRBJ1-2; possibly TRBD1 for D (5 bases). V lost 0 bases to trimming and J lost 8 bases, with 17 bases between them. This CDR3 comprises 15 residues. Germline values: CDR1 SGDLS, CDR2 YYNGEE. The CDR3: CASSVAEGKIGGYTF. In nucleotides, the CDR3 is TGTGCCAGCAGCGTAGCTGAGGGGAAAATAGGGGGCTACACCTTC.

The CDR3 bases are TGTGCCAGCAGTCATACAGGGAATCGGGGGAACACTGAAGCTTTCTTT. This codes for CASSHTGNRGNTEAFF. This chain connects TRBV7-9 to TRBJ1-1; tentative D call: TRBD1 (6 bases). The CDR3 is 16 amino acids. Germline loops: CDR1 SEHNR, CDR2 FQNEAQ (reference sequence). The ends were cut back, 6 bases at V and 1 base at J, with 18 bases in the middle.